This T cell receptor (beta chain) is from a study of blood T cell repertoires in COVID-19 (dated by TCRdb to 2020 to 2021). Background for the entire study: Samples covering the acute and convalescent phases of COVID-19 were provided by collaborators in the United States, Italy and Spain. Where HLA class I and class II types were available, the types were taken from metadata supplied by the sample provider, not from assay-based typing. The samples were drawn from two sources: the first 160 participants of the ongoing ImmuneRACE study, and over 1,000 subjects contributed by 6 global collaborators. Nearly every sample came with metadata listing a de-identified subject ID, COVID-19 status, age in years and sex. The dataset comprised deeply sampled blood TCRbeta repertoires from subjects exposed to, actively infected with, or recovered from COVID-19. The repertoires were released in a freely available public database intended as a resource for research on the immune response to SARS-CoV-2. The prospective study material was composed of cDNA or gDNA derived from T cells, B-cell-depleted T cells, or PBMCs. What the study reported, not specific to this receptor: Clinical and demographic metadata were provided uncurated, with the amount varying by source and participant.

TCRbeta CDR3 regions were amplified from genomic DNA using the immunoSEQ Assay, a bias-controlled multiplex PCR. The authors processed their data as follows. Within the assay, amplification of reference gene primers was used to estimate how many nucleated cells each sample contained. To quantify the absolute abundance of each unique TCRbeta CDR3 rearrangement, sequence reads were collapsed and filtered. For each sample, productive Simpson clonality was calculated as the square root of Simpson's diversity index across productive rearrangements. TCRdb retrieved this table from immuneACCESS and kept in-frame rearrangements only. Not all clones are present; in checked studies, unresolved V genes account for under half, and no reason is known for the remainder. Clonal size and the V and J genes are those of that table, whereas D and trimming came from the DNA. The sample table records roughly 39,000 clones; around 90% of these occur just once. Approximately 8.8% of the sample is in the top ten clones.

This clone was counted a few times. This clone's antigen is unknown. Base qualities are not at hand, and no much larger clone is one base apart. Including the terminal cysteine and phenylalanine, the CDR3 comprises 15 residues. The entry retains the CDR3 DNA only, 45 bases that are in frame from base 1. The V end gives up 2 bases and the J end 0 bases, leaving 3 bases in the junction not matched to a gene. Based on the germline V gene, the CDR1 and CDR2 sequences are MNHEY and SVGEGT. Whole blood was collected in K2EDTA tubes by collaborating institutions according to the institutions' own protocols. For TCRbeta analysis, collaborator samples were shipped as frozen whole blood, as isolated PBMCs, or as DNA extracted from either sample type.

The chain couples TRBV6-2 or TRBV6-3 to TRBJ1-1, with TRBD1 matching 7 junction bases. This receptor was taken from a woman between 65 and 79 years old with acute or convalescent COVID-19. Sequencing input: peripheral blood. The nucleotide sequence is TGTGCCAGCAGTTACCCTACAGGGGTGAACACTGAAGCTTTCTTT. This sequence encodes CASSYPTGVNTEAFF.